Shown below are 32 T cell receptor beta chains from a single sample sequenced in a study of cytomegalovirus exposure and HLA in healthy donors. PCR used 60 Vbeta primers and 13 Jbeta primers. Repertoires were generated with immunoSEQ multiplex PCR, while TCRdb's copy carries only in-frame clones and drops some. Its clone listing holds about 120,000 clones. The sample was PBMCs. The receptors originated from a man under 40 in good health and CMV-seronegative.

The chain joins TRBV5-4 to TRBJ2-1; the match to TRBD2 covers 7 bases. Germline V CDR1 and CDR2: SGHNT, YYREEE (reference sequence). Trimming at V came to 3 bases and at J to 9 bases, leaving 9 bases not matched to a gene. The CDR3 loop spans 14 amino acids. CDR3 coding DNA: TGTGCCAGCAGCTCCAGGGCTAGCGGTGGTGAGCAGTTCTTC. Translation: CASSSRASGGEQFF.

This rearrangement joins TRBV30 to TRBJ1-5; D possibly corresponds to TRBD1 (6 bases). Germline V CDR1 and CDR2: GTSNPN, SVGIG (reference sequence). The CDR3 sequence is 13 residues long. V was cut by 4 bases and J by 3 bases, with 10 bases left in between. The CDR3 DNA reads TGTGCCTGGACAGGGGATCCCAATCAGCCCCAGCATTTT. Protein sequence: CAWTGDPNQPQHF.

The gene calls are TRBV18 and TRBJ1-1; the D gene is possibly TRBD1 (5 bases). Trimming took 3 bases from V and 6 from J, leaving 23 bases between them. This CDR3 region has 17 residues. Germline CDR1 is KGHSH and CDR2 is LQKENI. The CDR3 nucleotides are TGTGCCAGCTCACCCGACTACGGCGGAGGGTGGGACGCTGAAGCTTTCTTT. This gives the protein CASSPDYGGGWDAEAFF.

This chain joins TRBV12-5 and TRBJ1-2; 7 bases line up with TRBD1. Germline V CDR1 and CDR2: LGHNT, FRNRAP. V gave up 6 bases and J gave up 8 bases; unmatched junction bases: 12. The CDR3 extends over 14 amino acids. CDR3 protein: CASGPTTGARGYTF. In DNA, the CDR3 is TGTGCTAGTGGCCCTACTACAGGGGCCAGAGGCTACACCTTC.

The chain recombines TRBV27 with TRBJ1-6, with 10 positions matching TRBD1. J was trimmed by 0 bases and V by 4 bases; bases with no gene match: 6. Germline CDR1 is MNHEY and CDR2 is SMNVEV (reference sequence). CDR3 length equals 18 residues. The CDR3 spells CASSSPWTGGSYNSPLHF. The CDR3 DNA follows: TGTGCCAGCAGTTCCCCTTGGACAGGGGGCTCCTATAATTCACCCCTCCACTTT.

This chain uses TRBV10-3 with TRBJ2-5, with 11 positions matching TRBD2. CDR3 length equals 15 residues. In germline, CDR1 is ENHRY, CDR2 SYGVKD. J lost 4 bases, V lost 3 bases, and 4 bases had no gene match. CDR3 in DNA: TGTGCCATCAGTGAAACTAGCGGGGGTGGAGAGACCCAGTACTTC. Amino acid sequence: CAISETSGGGETQYF.

To note about this clone: The DNA is omitted, as the CDR3 cannot be located on it reliably, and the CDR3 follows TCRdb's listing. The chain is built from TRBV4-3 and TRBJ1-1; the tabulated D call, TRBD1, remains unverified against the DNA. The CDR3 spans 15 residues, counting both ends. Germline CDR1 and CDR2: LGHNA and YSLEER. CDR3 region: CASSQGWGQGAVTFF.

V gene TRBV6-5 combines with J gene TRBJ2-7; the match to TRBD2 covers 7 bases. The CDR3 has 15 amino acids. CDR1 and CDR2 from the germline V gene are MNHEY and SVGAGI. V was clipped by 6 bases and J by 1 base; unmatched bases: 9. The CDR3 bases are TGTGCCAGCAGGCGAAATGGACTAGAGTCCTACGAGCAGTACTTC. Its translation is CASRRNGLESYEQYF.

The genes are TRBV7-2 and TRBJ1-2; the D is unclear. The ends were cut back, 3 bases at V and 0 bases at J, with 8 bases in the middle. Germline CDR1 is SGHTA and CDR2 is FQGNSA. The CDR3 is 14 residues long. The CDR3 DNA follows: TGTGCCAGCAGCTTGGGCACCTCTAACTATGGCTACACCTTC. Translating it yields CASSLGTSNYGYTF.

This chain joins TRBV29-1 and TRBJ1-2; TRBD1 might be the D (5 bases). This CDR3 has 13 residues. Between the trimmed V and J ends, which lost 7 bases and 5 bases, there was a span of 17 bases. The germline V gene has CDR1 SQVTM and CDR2 ANQGSEA. This CDR3 is CSAYPTANYGYTF. CDR3 DNA: TGCAGCGCCTACCCGACAGCCAATTATGGCTACACCTTC.

The rearrangement joins TRBV30 to TRBJ1-1, with D unclear. The CDR3 contains 12 residues. From germline, CDR1 is GTSNPN and CDR2 SVGIG (reference sequence). Trimming took 5 bases from V and 2 from J, leaving 9 bases between them. CDR3 sequence (DNA): TGTGCCTGGCGGACTGCCAACACTGAAGCTTTCTTT. Its translation: CAWRTANTEAFF.

The V call is TRBV5-4, the J call TRBJ1-1; no reliable D call. From germline, CDR1 is SGHNT and CDR2 YYREEE (reference sequence). The CDR3 length is 13 residues. The V end was cut by 5 bases, the J end by 4 bases, with 12 bases between. The CDR3 coding sequence is TGTGCCAGCAGAAGGACGGGAGCCACTGAAGCTTTCTTT. This gives the protein CASRRTGATEAFF. Full variable domain (remainder filled in from reference TRBV5-4 and TRBJ1-1): ETGVTQSPTHLIKTRGQQVTLRCSSQSGHNTVSWYQQALGQGPQFIFQYYREEENGRGNFPPRFSGLQFPNYSSELNVNALELDDSALYLCASRRTGATEAFFGQGTRLTVV.

Comment on this clone: Other DNA sequences in this specimen translate into the identical CDR3. The J gene is TRBJ1-2, the V gene TRBV12-5; D remains unclear. The CDR3 is 13 amino acids. Looked up from germline, CDR1 is LGHNT and CDR2 is FRNRAP. Deletions cut 1 base from V and 6 bases from J, with 9 bases between. Here the CDR3 DNA reads TGTGCTAGTGGTTTGGACCGAGCAAATGGCTACACCTTC. Its protein product is CASGLDRANGYTF.

The chain uses TRBV9 and TRBJ2-7; TRBD1 might be the D (5 bases). Trimming removed 0 bases at V and 2 bases at J, with 15 bases between. CDR1 and CDR2 from the germline V gene are SGDLS and YYNGEE. The CDR3 totals 16 residues. The CDR3 loop is CASSVGQDTVPYEQYF. The CDR3 coding sequence is TGTGCCAGCAGCGTAGGTCAGGACACGGTCCCCTACGAGCAGTACTTC. The entire variable domain, with the rest obtained from reference TRBV9 and TRBJ2-7, is as follows: DSGVTQTPKHLITATGQRVTLRCSPRSGDLSVYWYQQSLDQGLQFLIQYYNGEERAKGNILERFSAQQFPDLHSELNLSSLELGDSALYFCASSVGQDTVPYEQYFGPGTRLTVT.

V usage is TRBV6-6 and J usage is TRBJ1-1; 7 bases map to TRBD1. This CDR3 has 11 amino acids. CDR1 is MNHNY, CDR2 SVGAGI, per germline (reference sequence). V was clipped by 6 bases and J by 6 bases; unmatched bases: 1. In nucleotides, the CDR3 is TGTGCCAGCAGGACAGGGTCTGAAGCTTTCTTT. It encodes CASRTGSEAFF.

The chain couples TRBV7-2 to TRBJ2-1, with 9 bases aligning to TRBD1. From germline, CDR1 is SGHTA and CDR2 FQGNSA. This CDR3 contains 14 residues. The J segment lost 8 bases and the V segment lost 2 bases, leaving 4 bases of the junction unmatched. The CDR3 nucleotides read TGTGCCAGCAGCTTAACAGGGGGCGCAGATGAGCAGTTCTTC. Translated, it gives CASSLTGGADEQFF.

The chain carries TRBV7-2 and TRBJ2-4; D call uncertain. Germline-derived CDR1 and CDR2 are SGHTA and FQGNSA. The CDR3 spans 14 residues. V dropped 6 bases and J dropped 6 bases, with 15 bases sitting between them. Here the CDR3 DNA reads TGTGCCAGCAGTTCAGACACGCAAGTAAACATTCAGTACTTC. It translates to CASSSDTQVNIQYF.

J is TRBJ1-5 and V is TRBV30; possibly TRBD1 for D (6 bases). The V end lost 7 bases, the J end lost 4 bases, and 14 bases lay between the germline ends. This CDR3 is 13 amino acids long. Germline V lookup: CDR1 GTSNPN, CDR2 SVGIG (reference sequence). DNA for the CDR3: TGTGCCTACCGGGACAACGGTAATCAGCCCCAGCATTTT. Translation gives CAYRDNGNQPQHF. Variable domain in full (rest from reference TRBV30 and TRBJ1-5): SQTIHQWPATLVQPVGSPLSLECTVEGTSNPNLYWYRQAAGRGLQLLFYSVGIGQISSEVPQNLSASRPQDRQFILSSKKLLLSDSGFYLCAYRDNGNQPQHFGDGTRLSIL.

V is TRBV7-3 and J is TRBJ1-2; 12 nucleotides align to TRBD1. This CDR3 spans 13 amino acids. V shed 5 bases, J shed 8 bases, and the junction held 3 bases outside the gene matches. Germline V gives CDR1 SGHTA, CDR2 FQGTGA. As DNA, the CDR3 is TGTGCCAGCAGCCAGGGACAGGGGGCCGGCTACACCTTC. The encoded protein is CASSQGQGAGYTF.

The chain joins TRBV2 to TRBJ1-1; TRBD1 agrees at 7 bases. CDR3 size: 12 residues. CDR1 and CDR2 from the germline V gene are SNHLY and FYNNEI. The J segment lost 10 bases and the V segment lost 3 bases, leaving 5 bases of the junction unmatched. CDR3 sequence reads: CASSETGYGAFF. CDR3 sequence (DNA): TGTGCCAGCAGTGAGACAGGGTACGGAGCTTTCTTT.

This rearrangement joins TRBV7-9 to TRBJ1-6; TRBD1 aligns across 9 bases. The CDR3 totals 15 residues. The germline gives CDR1 SEHNR, CDR2 FQNEAQ (reference sequence). The ends lost 4 bases at V and 7 bases at J; junction bases unmatched: 5. The CDR3 sequence: CASSSRDRVNSPLHF. CDR3 DNA sequence: TGTGCCAGCAGCTCAAGGGACAGGGTCAATTCACCCCTCCACTTT.

The rearrangement uses TRBV19 and TRBJ2-3, with 9 bases that match TRBD2. Trimming took 1 base from V and 3 from J; bases not matched to a gene: 2. The germline CDR1 and CDR2 sequences are LNHDA and SQIVND (reference sequence). The CDR3 extends over 15 amino acids. CDR3 amino acids: CASSIGLAGTDTQYF. CDR3 nucleotide sequence: TGTGCCAGTAGTATAGGGCTAGCGGGGACAGATACGCAGTATTTT.

The chain recombines TRBV29-1 with TRBJ1-2; 8 bases align to TRBD1. Germline lookup yields CDR1 SQVTM and CDR2 ANQGSEA. The ends lost 8 bases at V and 2 bases at J; junction bases unmatched: 10. This CDR3 is built from 14 residues. This CDR3 is CSPSDRVRNYGYTF. DNA of the CDR3: TGCAGCCCCTCGGACAGGGTACGCAACTATGGCTACACCTTC. The full variable domain, rest sourced from reference TRBV29-1 and TRBJ1-2, is SAVISQKPSRDICQRGTSLTIQCQVDSQVTMMFWYRQQPGQSLTLIATANQGSEATYESGFVIDKFPISRPNLTFSTLTVSNMSPEDSSIYLCSPSDRVRNYGYTFGSGTRLTVV.

J is TRBJ2-3 and V is TRBV10-3; 10 positions match TRBD2. CDR1 is ENHRY, CDR2 SYGVKD, per germline. This CDR3 is built from 17 residues. With 0 bases clipped from V and 2 bases from J, the junction kept 5 bases outside the gene matches. This CDR3 reads CAISESLAGDYTDTQYF. CDR3 bases: TGTGCCATCAGTGAGTCCCTAGCGGGGGACTACACAGATACGCAGTATTTT.

This chain connects TRBV7-2 to TRBJ2-1; 12 bases are a match to TRBD2. The V and J ends lost 6 bases and 9 bases, in that order; junction bases with no gene match: 9. There are 15 residues in the CDR3. CDR1 and CDR2 from the germline V gene are SGHTA and FQGNSA. Written as DNA, the CDR3 is TGTGCCAGCAGGCTCTCTAGCGGGGGGGCCAGTGAGCAGTTCTTC. Its translation: CASRLSSGGASEQFF.

The chain uses TRBV5-1 and TRBJ2-5, with 12 bases aligning to TRBD2. This CDR3 region has 16 residues. The germline gives CDR1 SGHRS, CDR2 YFSETQ. Trimming at V came to 1 base and at J to 5 bases, leaving 6 bases not matched to a gene. The CDR3 sequence: CASSLTSGGPGETQYF. The CDR3 nucleotides are TGCGCCAGCAGCTTGACTAGCGGGGGGCCAGGGGAGACCCAGTACTTC.

The gene calls are TRBV2 and TRBJ2-3; D perhaps matches TRBD2 (6 bases). The CDR3 is 12 amino acids. V lost 8 bases, J lost 4 bases, and 10 bases lay in between. Germline V CDR1 and CDR2: SNHLY, FYNNEI. The CDR3: CASRREADTQYF. Written as DNA, the CDR3 is TGTGCCAGCCGCAGGGAGGCAGATACGCAGTATTTT.

V is TRBV5-1 and J is TRBJ2-3; no clear D gene. Trimming cost V 4 bases and J 0 bases, with 9 bases left between them. CDR1 is SGHRS, CDR2 YFSETQ, per germline. This CDR3 is built from 14 residues. The CDR3 DNA reads TGCGCCAGCAGCAAACAGCCTAGCACAGATACGCAGTATTTT. Its translation is CASSKQPSTDTQYF.

The chain combines TRBV20-1 with TRBJ1-5; D is unclear. V was trimmed by 2 bases and J by 9 bases, leaving 8 bases between them. The V gene's germline CDR1 is DFQATT and CDR2 SNEGSKA (reference sequence). This CDR3 spans 11 amino acids. The CDR3 loop reads CSARNGGPQHF. The CDR3, as DNA: TGCAGTGCTAGAAACGGAGGGCCCCAGCATTTT.

The chain uses TRBV2 and TRBJ1-4; D perhaps matches TRBD1 (5 bases). The germline gives CDR1 SNHLY, CDR2 FYNNEI. This CDR3 has 15 amino acids. V was shortened by 3 bases and J by 4 bases, with 12 bases between the two germline ends. This CDR3 is CASSDWRQSNEKLFF. DNA for the CDR3: TGTGCCAGCAGTGATTGGAGACAGAGTAATGAAAAACTGTTTTTT.

The chain employs TRBV5-1 and TRBJ1-5; TRBD1 aligns across 11 bases. Looked up from germline, CDR1 is SGHRS and CDR2 is YFSETQ. This CDR3 spans 15 amino acids. V shed 5 bases, J shed 7 bases, and the junction held 8 bases outside the gene matches. CDR3 coding DNA: TGCGCCAGCAGGAGGACAGGGGGCGCGGGGCAGCCCCAGCATTTT. It yields the protein CASRRTGGAGQPQHF.

The J gene is TRBJ1-2, the V gene TRBV2, with a weak D call TRBD1 (6 bases). Germline values: CDR1 SNHLY, CDR2 FYNNEI. The CDR3 has 14 residues. V was shortened by 7 bases and J by 8 bases, with 20 bases between the two germline ends. CDR3 DNA sequence: TGTGCCAGCATTCTCGGCAGGGGTCTTGGCGGCTACACCTTC. Translating it yields CASILGRGLGGYTF. The whole variable domain, filled in from reference TRBV2 and TRBJ1-2, reads EPEVTQTPSHQVTQMGQEVILRCVPISNHLYFYWYRQILGQKVEFLVSFYNNEISEKSEIFDDQFSVERPDGSNFTLKIRSTKLEDSAMYFCASILGRGLGGYTFGSGTRLTVV.